Given below is one TCR beta chain in context. This specimen belongs to a study of sequential checkpoint blockade in melanoma. Study-level information: After both sequences, patients received maintenance nivolumab.

The treatment denotes: randomized to nivolumab then ipilimumab (arm A) or the reverse (arm B). The CDR3 is 17 residues long. V dropped 7 bases and J dropped 3; count of bases not matched to a gene: 12. Germline assignment: CDR1 LNHDA and CDR2 SQIVND (reference sequence). TCRdb keeps only in-frame clones here, not all; method: immunoSEQ multiplex PCR. The sample lists approximately 12,000 clones, 70% to 80% occurring once. The chain employs TRBV19 and TRBJ1-2, with 12 nucleotides matching TRBD1. The receptor was isolated from a human patient with melanoma. Some clones in this sample may be carry-over from other donors' samples. This sample comprised CD8+ T cells sorted from blood (inferred from file names), obtained from a patient given nivolumab and ipilimumab in sequence. In nucleotides, the CDR3 is TGTGCCAGTACCCCGCGGGGACAGGGGGCGTATGACTATGGCTACACCTTC. It specifies CASTPRGQGAYDYGYTF.